This TCR beta chain was documented in a study of cytomegalovirus exposure and HLA in healthy donors. On the study more broadly: Caucasian-associated ancestry cluster membership applied to approximately 81% of 300 to 450 genotyped donors.

V was clipped by 5 bases and J by 6 bases, with 14 bases between them. There are 15 residues in the CDR3. CDR1 and CDR2 from the germline V gene are MNHEY and SMNVEV (reference sequence). Primers for the PCR totalled 60 Vbeta and 13 Jbeta. Repertoires were generated with immunoSEQ multiplex PCR, while TCRdb's copy carries only in-frame clones and drops some. The sample yields nearly 200,000 clones, about 79% seen once. As for this clone: Its antigen is currently unknown.

Study findings and constraints: An observed cluster of highly shared sequence variants was recorded as a likely sequencing artifact.

Sequenced input: PBMCs. The TCR sequence derives from a boy aged 2 to 9 in good health and CMV-seronegative. This chain joins TRBV27 and TRBJ1-6; the D is unclear. The CDR3 coding sequence is TGTGCCAGCAGTATGATAACAGCTCCTAATTCACCCCTCCACTTT. Its protein product is CASSMITAPNSPLHF.